One and the same sample provided the 19 T cell receptor beta chains below, sequenced in a study of T-cell memory formation after mild COVID-19. Via MiXCR, TCRdb re-called the 5' RACE reads, giving one row per CDR3 protein. Of fewer than 450,000 distinct CDR3 sequences listed, roughly 21% were seen once; the top ten hold around 12%. The source material was PBMCs or a T cell subset sorted from them (not recorded which). These receptors came from an adult woman who had mild COVID-19 (a few samples of this study predate the infection). Cell type and time point are not known.

The V gene is TRBV5-1, the J gene TRBJ1-1; D is ambiguous. The CDR3 spans 18 residues. The V gene lost 9 bases and the J gene lost 1 base, with 28 bases spanning the gap. CDR1 SGHRS and CDR2 YFSETQ come from the germline V gene. The CDR3 here is CATKLTWSGRPENTEAFF. In nucleotides, the CDR3 is TGCGCCACCAAACTAACTTGGAGCGGTCGCCCAGAGAACACTGAAGCTTTCTTT. Supplemented by reference TRBV5-1 and TRBJ1-1, the full variable domain reads KAGVTQTPRYLIKTRGQQVTLSCSPISGHRSVSWYQQTPGQGLQFLFEYFSETQRNKGNFPGRFSGRQFSNSRSEMNVSTLELGDSALYLCATKLTWSGRPENTEAFFGQGTRLTVV.

The chain uses TRBV7-8 and TRBJ2-3; TRBD1 matches 7 bases. V lost 4 bases to trimming and J lost 4 bases; unmatched junction nucleotides: 8. The CDR3 is made up of 15 amino acids. In germline, CDR1 is SGHVS, CDR2 FQNEAQ. For the CDR3, the DNA is TGTGCCAGCAGCTCGCGCGACAGGGCTGCAGATACGCAGTATTTT. Its translation is CASSSRDRAADTQYF. The whole variable domain, filled in from reference TRBV7-8 and TRBJ2-3, reads GAGVSQSPRYKVAKRGQDVALRCDPISGHVSLFWYQQALGQGPEFLTYFQNEAQLDKSGLPSDRFFAERPEGSVSTLKIQRTQQEDSAVYLCASSSRDRAADTQYFGPGTRLTVL.

The table lists this clonotype with many counts. At one end the junction does not follow the germline gene, possibly because of a read error. The rearrangement links TRBV6-2 or TRBV6-3 to TRBJ1-1; 10 bases are a match to TRBD1. CDR1 and CDR2 (germline): MNHEY, SVGEGT. The CDR3 sequence is 13 residues long. CDR3: CASSDPGQGKWNF. The CDR3 DNA follows: TGTGCCAGCAGTGACCCGGGACAGGGGAAGTGGAACTTT.

CDR3 in amino acids: CSAISTGQETQYF. As DNA, the CDR3 is TGCAGTGCAATATCGACAGGCCAAGAGACCCAGTACTTC. The rearrangement uses TRBV20-1 and TRBJ2-5; TRBD1 is a possible D gene (6 bases). This CDR3 has 13 residues. The V end lost 6 bases, the J end lost 1 base, and 12 bases lay between the germline ends. The germline gives CDR1 DFQATT, CDR2 SNEGSKA (reference sequence).

The chain is built from TRBV24-1 and TRBJ2-1; 10 nucleotides line up with TRBD2. CDR1 KGHDR and CDR2 SFDVKD come from the germline V gene. This CDR3 comprises 13 residues. The J segment lost 9 bases and the V segment lost 7 bases, leaving 5 bases of the junction unmatched. CDR3: CATRASGRGEQFF. As DNA, the CDR3 is TGTGCCACCAGAGCGAGCGGGAGGGGTGAGCAGTTCTTC.

In this sample, this clonotype turned up a few times. The chain is built from TRBV5-1 and TRBJ1-6, with 9 nucleotides matching TRBD1. Germline V lookup: CDR1 SGHRS, CDR2 YFSETQ. The CDR3 extends over 17 amino acids. J was trimmed by 7 bases and V by 4 bases; bases with no gene match: 12. CDR3 nucleotides: TGCGCCAGCAGCAAGTGGGACAGGGCAGTTCTAAATTCACCCCTCCACTTT. This codes for CASSKWDRAVLNSPLHF.

This clonotype was seen repeatedly, ten times or more. The chain couples TRBV7-2 to TRBJ2-3; tentative D call: TRBD2 (5 bases). V shed 3 bases and J shed 9 bases, with 16 bases lying between them. The germline V gene has CDR1 SGHTA and CDR2 FQGNSA. The CDR3 consists of 14 residues. This CDR3 reads CASSFGNSGGTQYF. The CDR3 region has the DNA TGTGCCAGCAGCTTTGGTAACAGCGGCGGCACGCAGTATTTT.

A few counts support this clonotype. The chain has TRBV4-3 and TRBJ2-1; 7 bases map to TRBD1. J was trimmed by 0 bases and V by 1 base; bases with no gene match: 3. The CDR3 has 16 amino acids. Germline V CDR1 and CDR2: LGHNA, YSLEER. In DNA, the CDR3 is TGCGCCAGCAGCCAAGTAAGGGACAGCTCCTACAATGAGCAGTTCTTC. It codes for CASSQVRDSSYNEQFF.

This clonotype was detected a few times. J is TRBJ2-7 and V is TRBV5-1; D perhaps matches TRBD2 (5 bases). CDR1 is SGHRS, CDR2 YFSETQ, per germline. V was shortened by 4 bases and J by 7 bases, with 18 bases between the two germline ends. The CDR3 sequence is 14 residues long. The CDR3 nucleotides are TGCGCCAGCAGCCCGCGGCCGGAACGGGGAGAGCAGTACTTC. Protein: CASSPRPERGEQYF.

The chain links TRBV6-5 to TRBJ1-6; a possible D gene is TRBD1 (6 bases). V lost 4 bases and J 10 bases, leaving 11 bases between the germline ends. The CDR3 spans 13 residues. Germline values: CDR1 MNHEY, CDR2 SVGAGI. The CDR3 here is CASSFRGGSPLHF. The DNA for the CDR3 is TGTGCCAGCAGTTTCAGGGGCGGGTCACCCCTCCACTTT.

This clonotype was seen a handful of times. This chain uses TRBV7-3 with TRBJ2-3, with TRBD1 as a possible D gene (7 bases). Germline V CDR1 and CDR2: SGHTA, FQGTGA. The germline V and J ends were trimmed by 5 bases and 0 bases, with 12 bases remaining between them. The CDR3 covers 15 residues. Written as DNA, the CDR3 is TGTGCCAGCAGCCCAGGGGGGTCCAGCACAGATACGCAGTATTTT. Its protein is CASSPGGSSTDTQYF.

This chain links TRBV2 with TRBJ2-1, with D uncertain. Between the trimmed V and J ends, which lost 8 bases and 0 bases, there was a span of 11 bases. The length of the CDR3 is 14 residues. Germline V gives CDR1 SNHLY, CDR2 FYNNEI. The CDR3 here is CASVDGSSYNEQFF. The CDR3 coding sequence is TGTGCCAGCGTGGACGGTAGCTCCTACAATGAGCAGTTCTTC.

In this sample, this clonotype turned up a few times. The gene calls are TRBV5-1 and TRBJ2-1, with 15 bases aligning to TRBD2. The germline V gene has CDR1 SGHRS and CDR2 YFSETQ. This CDR3 is 16 amino acids long. V lost 6 bases and J lost 4; bases outside the gene matches: 5. The CDR3 protein is CASTGTSGRLYNEQFF. The CDR3, as DNA: TGCGCCAGCACCGGGACTAGCGGGAGGCTTTACAATGAGCAGTTCTTC.

This clonotype showed up just a few times. The genes are TRBV9 and TRBJ2-1; D may be TRBD2 (6 bases). Germline CDR1 and CDR2: SGDLS and YYNGEE. The CDR3 has 14 residues. V lost 0 bases and J lost 3, with 7 bases in between. The chain's CDR3 is CASSVVTSYNEQFF. The DNA for the CDR3 is TGTGCCAGCAGCGTAGTGACTAGCTACAATGAGCAGTTCTTC.

This clonotype was counted between two and nine times. The V gene is TRBV20-1, the J gene TRBJ1-1, with a tentative D call TRBD1 (6 bases). This CDR3 has 17 residues. Germline CDR1 is DFQATT and CDR2 is SNEGSKA (reference sequence). V shed 3 bases and J shed 1 base, with 21 bases lying between them. The CDR3 region is CSARLVKGGRGNTEAFF. CDR3 sequence (DNA): TGCAGTGCTAGGCTGGTCAAGGGCGGCAGGGGGAACACTGAAGCTTTCTTT.

This clonotype was seen a handful of times. The chain uses TRBV12-3 or TRBV12-4 and TRBJ2-6; perhaps D is TRBD1 or TRBD2 (6 bases each). The V and J ends lost 7 bases and 0 bases respectively, with 16 bases between them. This CDR3 comprises 17 residues. The CDR3 loop reads CASTRGTLISGANVLTF. The CDR3 DNA sequence: TGTGCCAGCACACGGGGGACACTGATCTCTGGGGCCAACGTCCTGACTTTC.

This clonotype was recorded many times. The chain joins TRBV24-1 to TRBJ2-3; no definite D call. The ends were cut back, 1 base at V and 4 bases at J, with 11 bases in the middle. Germline CDR1 KGHDR, CDR2 SFDVKD. This CDR3 has 15 residues. In DNA, the CDR3 is TGTGCCACCAGTGATTTCCGGACCGCGGCAGATACGCAGTATTTT. As protein: CATSDFRTAADTQYF.

V is TRBV5-1 and J is TRBJ1-1; D gene unclear. Trimming pared 0 bases from V and 0 bases from J, leaving 6 bases between. The germline CDR1 and CDR2 sequences are SGHRS and YFSETQ. The CDR3 loop spans 14 amino acids. The CDR3 region is CASSLERLNTEAFF. The CDR3 coding sequence is TGCGCCAGCAGCTTGGAAAGGCTGAACACTGAAGCTTTCTTT.

This rearrangement joins TRBV5-1 to TRBJ2-2; TRBD2 matches 7 bases. The CDR3 is 15 residues long. The V gene end was trimmed by 4 bases and the J gene end by 4 bases; junction bases not matched to a gene: 7. From germline, CDR1 is SGHRS and CDR2 YFSETQ. The CDR3 nucleotides are TGCGCCAGCAGCGCGGACCGACTAGCCACCGGGGAGCTGTTTTTT. Its protein is CASSADRLATGELFF.